These T cell receptor beta chains were read from a single sample in a study of shared clonotypes between healthy human individuals. The data were produced by immunoSEQ multiplex PCR, yet TCRdb's version contains in-frame clones alone and is incomplete. The profile shows under 850,000 clones, 72% of them singletons. Material: memory CD4+ T cells sorted from blood. The receptors originated from a woman aged 30 to 39 in good health. Each CDR3 is given without its conserved first and last residue. Fields, in order: V gene, J gene, CDR3 protein.

>TRBV11-2|TRBJ2-5
ASSPDRGGKTQY
>TRBV7-9|TRBJ2-7
ASSLATGSLKSYEQY
>TRBV19|TRBJ2-2
ASTRGSGELF
>TRBV19|TRBJ2-1
ASSKTGYLSSYNEQF
>TRBV28|TRBJ1-5
ASRGTASNQPQH
>TRBV9|TRBJ2-2
ASSVGGQPNTGELF
>TRBV7-9|TRBJ2-3
ASSLGLAGTQDTQY
>TRBV27|TRBJ2-3
ASSRTGVEDTQY
>TRBV10-2|TRBJ2-1
ASSEYGAGARNEQF
>TRBV7-2|TRBJ1-5
ASSSDGNYQPQH
>TRBV15|TRBJ1-5
ATTKDGDSNQPQH
>TRBV7-2|TRBJ2-7
ASSPGQFLYEQY
>TRBV2|TRBJ1-1
ASKETGTNTEAF
>TRBV25-1|TRBJ2-1
ASSALGERDSYNEQF
>TRBV10-3|TRBJ2-5
AISGGQGQETQY
>TRBV7-2|TRBJ2-5
ASSLNRASQETQY
>TRBV5-4|TRBJ2-6
ASTLGPGNPFSGANVLT
>TRBV27|TRBJ1-3
ASRSWGNTIY
>TRBV4-1|TRBJ1-1
ASRDSRKNTEAF
>TRBV29-1|TRBJ2-7
SPSREGSTYEQY
>TRBV5-6|TRBJ2-5
ASSSRTVQETQY
>TRBV7-2|TRBJ2-3
ASGGAGGRDTQY
>TRBV10-3|TRBJ2-2
AISESRVGGELF
>TRBV27|TRBJ2-6
ASSLKDSGANVLT
>TRBV9|TRBJ2-3
ASSVDPRGAAGTDTQY
>TRBV23-1|TRBJ2-2
ASSQSGTAHTGELF
>TRBV7-9|TRBJ1-1
ASSPPQRENTEAF
>TRBV5-4|TRBJ2-1
ASSLLAGNNEQF
>TRBV9|TRBJ2-1
ASSVEGGERLAGVNRDEQF
>TRBV5-4|TRBJ2-4
ASSLVGEDIQY
>TRBV28|TRBJ2-4
ASSLSAAQNIQY
>TRBV19|TRBJ1-3
ASSIQISSGNTIY
>TRBV6-1|TRBJ1-2
ASRSDRAGGYT
>TRBV19|TRBJ2-4
ASSQFNDHGRY
>TRBV27|TRBJ2-7
ASIKGSGTYYEQY
>TRBV6-1|TRBJ1-1
ASTRGGEAF
>TRBV18|TRBJ1-4
ASSLNPIRDRDLRGEKLF
>TRBV6-1|TRBJ2-5
ASSEFTGGIGETQY
>TRBV10-3|TRBJ2-5
AISESVGGPLGTQY